Following are 32 T cell receptor beta chains from one sample sequenced in a study of blood T cells in healthy people across ages. With a J-beta primer mix and a sample-barcoded 5' primer, a second PCR ran about 7 to 12 cycles. TCRdb independently ran MiXCR on the 5' RACE reads; one entry per CDR3 protein. The sample lists fewer than 750,000 distinct CDR3 sequences, 40% to 50% occurring once. The sequencing input was blood. These receptors were taken from a man older than 75 in good health.

The chain links TRBV20-1 to TRBJ2-1; 10 bases match TRBD2. The V and J ends lost 6 bases and 1 base, in that order; junction bases with no gene match: 6. Germline loops: CDR1 DFQATT, CDR2 SNEGSKA (reference sequence). The CDR3 totals 15 residues. CDR3 loop: CSASGLAFSYNEQFF. The CDR3 nucleotides read TGCAGTGCATCGGGACTAGCGTTTTCCTACAATGAGCAGTTCTTC.

The rearrangement uses TRBV6-2 or TRBV6-3 and TRBJ2-6, with 9 bases fitting TRBD1. The CDR3 is 17 amino acids. J gave up 3 bases and V 0 bases, and 3 bases lay outside the gene matches. CDR1 MNHEY and CDR2 SVGEGT come from the germline V gene. CDR3 loop: CASSYSDRGIGANVLTF. In nucleotides, the CDR3 is TGTGCCAGCAGTTACTCGGACAGGGGAATTGGGGCCAACGTCCTGACTTTC.

The V and J genes are TRBV7-9 and TRBJ2-7; no definite D call. The J call is uncertain, as TRBJ2-5 better fits the DNA end. Germline CDR1 and CDR2: SEHNR and FQNEAQ (reference sequence). CDR3 length: 13 amino acids. The CDR3 loop reads CASSPPPGETQYF. As DNA, the CDR3 is TGTGCCAGCAGCCCACCGCCTGGGGAGACCCAGTACTTC.

The chain couples TRBV27 to TRBJ2-7; TRBD2 agrees at 10 bases. Germline CDR1 and CDR2: MNHEY and SMNVEV (reference sequence). V was pared by 5 bases and J by 7 bases, with 14 bases of the junction left unmatched. CDR3 size: 16 residues. CDR3 sequence: CASSPSNRLAGREQYF. The CDR3 DNA reads as TGTGCCAGCAGTCCCTCGAATAGACTAGCGGGCCGAGAGCAGTACTTC.

The table lists this clonotype with a few counts. For the CDR3, the DNA is TGTGCCAGCATCCCTAGCGGGAGCTTCGAGCAGTACTTC. Its translation is CASIPSGSFEQYF. The V gene is TRBV6-2 or TRBV6-3, the J gene TRBJ2-7; TRBD2 matches 10 bases. This CDR3 has 13 amino acids. Germline V gene lookup returns CDR1 MNHEY and CDR2 SVGEGT. V was clipped by 7 bases and J by 6 bases; unmatched bases: 6.

The chain uses TRBV12-3 or TRBV12-4 and TRBJ1-2, with a weak D call TRBD1 (5 bases). Deletions cut 0 bases from V and 6 bases from J, with 14 bases between. The CDR3 runs 15 residues. CDR3 nucleotide sequence: TGTGCCAGCAGTTTAGCGAGGCAGGGAGGTCATGGCTACACCTTC. Protein product: CASSLARQGGHGYTF.

The chain is built from TRBV5-4 and TRBJ2-1, with a possible D match to TRBD2 (5 bases). The J call may be mistaken, given a closer DNA end match to TRBJ2-7. CDR3 length: 15 residues. Per germline, CDR1 SGHNT and CDR2 YYREEE (reference sequence). In nucleotides, the CDR3 is TGTGCCAGCAGCTACCCGGGGAGCTCCTACAATGAGCAGTACTTC. It yields the protein CASSYPGSSYNEQYF.

This clonotype was counted ten times or more. The chain combines TRBV6-5 with TRBJ2-7; D might be TRBD1 (5 bases). Trimming stripped 0 bases from V and 3 bases from J, with 12 bases between. Per germline, CDR1 MNHEY and CDR2 SVGAGI. The length of the CDR3 is 15 residues. CDR3: CASSYSMTEDYEQYF. The CDR3, as DNA: TGTGCCAGCAGTTACTCGATGACAGAAGACTACGAGCAGTACTTC.

The chain recombines TRBV5-5 with TRBJ2-7; D perhaps matches TRBD1 (5 bases). V was cut by 3 bases and J by 2 bases, with 12 bases left in between. CDR1 and CDR2 (germline): SGHKS, YYEKEE (reference sequence). This CDR3 region has 14 residues. The CDR3 bases are TGTGCCAGCAGCTCTACGACAGCAACCTACGAGCAGTACTTC. It is translated as CASSSTTATYEQYF.

The chain employs TRBV6-1 and TRBJ1-6; TRBD1 is a possible D gene (5 bases). The CDR3 is made up of 16 amino acids. V was cut by 4 bases and J by 0 bases, with 10 bases left in between. Per germline, CDR1 MNHNS and CDR2 SASEGT. CDR3 region: CASSGQRSSYNSPLHF. CDR3 DNA sequence: TGTGCCAGCAGTGGACAGCGGAGCTCCTATAATTCACCCCTCCACTTT.

The chain employs TRBV7-2 and TRBJ1-4; the D is unclear. V gave up 2 bases and J gave up 5 bases, with 9 bases separating them. The CDR3 loop spans 14 amino acids. Germline CDR1 SGHTA, CDR2 FQGNSA. This CDR3 reads CASSLYYGNEKLFF. The CDR3 nucleotides are TGTGCCAGCAGCTTATATTACGGAAATGAAAAACTGTTTTTT.

The chain recombines TRBV7-2 with TRBJ2-1; either TRBD1 or TRBD2 may fit D (5 bases each). V was trimmed by 5 bases and J by 6 bases, leaving 20 bases between them. The CDR3 contains 16 residues. The V gene's germline CDR1 is SGHTA and CDR2 FQGNSA. The CDR3 region has the DNA TGTGCCAGCAGCACCCGAGGGGCCCTATCTCGCAATGAGCAGTTCTTC. Its protein is CASSTRGALSRNEQFF.

CDR3: CASSFDRGRYEQYF. DNA for the CDR3: TGTGCCAGCAGCTTTGACAGGGGCCGCTACGAGCAGTACTTC. V and J are TRBV11-2 and TRBJ2-7, with 8 bases fitting TRBD1. The CDR3 contains 14 residues. Trimming took 3 bases from V and 3 from J; bases not matched to a gene: 4. The germline gives CDR1 SGHAT, CDR2 FQNNGV.

This clonotype was seen only a few times. The J gene is TRBJ2-5, the V gene TRBV4-3; TRBD2 matches at 7 bases. Trimming removed 0 bases from V and 2 bases from J; junction bases left unmatched: 12. Germline V gives CDR1 LGHNA, CDR2 YSLEER. The CDR3 is made up of 18 amino acids. DNA for the CDR3: TGCGCCAGCAGCCAAGATCTCCCGCGGGGGAGCTTACAAGAGACCCAGTACTTC. Its protein is CASSQDLPRGSLQETQYF.

This clonotype was counted once. V gene TRBV10-3 combines with J gene TRBJ2-5; D may be TRBD1 (6 bases). The last part of the DNA fits TRBJ2-7 better; the J call may be wrong. Germline values: CDR1 ENHRY, CDR2 SYGVKD. The CDR3 extends over 14 amino acids. The CDR3 here is CAIKRAGDVDEQYF. The CDR3 DNA sequence: TGTGCCATCAAAAGGGCAGGGGACGTCGACGAGCAGTACTTC.

The chain has TRBV6-6 and TRBJ2-2; TRBD2 is a possible D gene (7 bases). CDR1 is MNHNY and CDR2 is SVGAGI in the germline V gene (reference sequence). The CDR3 spans 17 residues. V lost 7 bases and J lost 4, with 22 bases in between. The CDR3 bases are TGTGCCAGCACCGGAACAACCGGACGGGGGGCCACCGGGGAGCTGTTTTTT. Encoded protein: CASTGTTGRGATGELFF.

The chain has TRBV6-5 and TRBJ1-6; 7 bases are a match to TRBD1. This CDR3 comprises 14 residues. The germline V gene encodes CDR1 MNHEY and CDR2 SVGAGI. J lost 9 bases, V lost 10 bases, and 12 bases had no gene match. The CDR3 coding sequence is TGTGCCAACAGAAAACAGGGGCCGCGTTCACCCCTCCACTTT. Translation gives CANRKQGPRSPLHF.

This clonotype was counted a single time. The chain links TRBV12-3 or TRBV12-4 to TRBJ2-1, with TRBD1 matching over 7 bases. The ends lost 6 bases at V and 0 bases at J; junction bases unmatched: 8. The CDR3 totals 16 residues. The CDR3 DNA sequence: TGTGCCAGCAGCCAGGCAGGGGGATACTCCTACAATGAGCAGTTCTTC. It codes for CASSQAGGYSYNEQFF.

The rearrangement joins TRBV20-1 to TRBJ2-1; 7 bases agree with TRBD2. The CDR3 consists of 16 residues. The germline V gene encodes CDR1 DFQATT and CDR2 SNEGSKA (reference sequence). V gave up 5 bases and J gave up 3 bases; unmatched junction bases: 13. Here the CDR3 reads CSALDRRERSYNEQFF. DNA for the CDR3: TGCAGTGCTCTCGACCGGCGGGAGAGAAGCTACAATGAGCAGTTCTTC.

This clonotype turned up a few times. The chain joins TRBV20-1 to TRBJ1-2; TRBD1 agrees at 12 bases. The CDR3 spans 16 residues. CDR1 DFQATT and CDR2 SNEGSKA come from the germline V gene (reference sequence). V lost 3 bases, J lost 5 bases, and 10 bases stayed unmatched. CDR3 DNA sequence: TGCAGTGCTAGCCGCGGCGGGACAGGGGGCAGTTATGGCTACACCTTC. Its translation is CSASRGGTGGSYGYTF.

This clonotype occurred a few times. The gene calls are TRBV5-6 and TRBJ2-7; TRBD1 agrees at 7 bases. CDR1 is SGHDT, CDR2 YYEEEE, per germline. J was trimmed by 2 bases and V by 4 bases; bases with no gene match: 9. The CDR3 consists of 15 residues. CDR3 region: CASSRPYRGTYEQYF. For the CDR3, the DNA is TGTGCCAGCAGCCGACCTTACAGGGGTACCTACGAGCAGTACTTC.

This clonotype has a handful of counts. The chain carries TRBV18 and TRBJ2-3; 13 bases line up with TRBD2. The CDR3 is made up of 15 amino acids. With 3 bases clipped from V and 5 bases from J, the junction kept 2 bases outside the gene matches. Looked up from germline, CDR1 is KGHSH and CDR2 is LQKENI. CDR3 amino acids: CASSPGLAGIDTQYF. CDR3 nucleotides: TGTGCCAGCTCACCGGGACTAGCGGGGATAGATACGCAGTATTTT.

The chain has TRBV4-1 and TRBJ2-5; 8 bases are a match to TRBD2. The CDR3 has 16 residues. Germline V lookup: CDR1 MGHRA, CDR2 YSYEKL. V trimming: 0 bases; J trimming: 3 bases; junction bases outside the gene matches: 6. For the CDR3, the DNA is TGCGCCAGCAGCCAAGACTCTAGCGGGTTAAAAGAGACCCAGTACTTC. The encoded protein is CASSQDSSGLKETQYF.

The chain couples TRBV6-5 to TRBJ1-2; 8 bases are a match to TRBD1. CDR3 size: 15 residues. The V gene's germline CDR1 is MNHEY and CDR2 SVGAGI. V shed 0 bases, J shed 8 bases, and the junction held 8 bases outside the gene matches. The CDR3, as DNA: TGTGCCAGCAGTTACTCGACGGCAGGGGGCCGGGGCTACACCTTC. This sequence encodes CASSYSTAGGRGYTF.

J is TRBJ1-2 and V is TRBV29-1, with D unresolved. Germline loops: CDR1 SQVTM, CDR2 ANQGSEA. Trimming cost V 4 bases and J 8 bases, with 11 bases left between them. This CDR3 has 11 residues. CDR3 in DNA: TGCAGCGTTGCCGGGTCTCAGGGCTACACCTTC. This translates into CSVAGSQGYTF.

V gene TRBV12-3 or TRBV12-4 combines with J gene TRBJ2-4; perhaps TRBD2 as D (5 bases). The CDR3 contains 16 residues. V lost 5 bases, J lost 1 base, and 15 bases lay in between. CDR3 region: CASSPGLPVAKNIQYF. CDR3 coding DNA: TGTGCCAGCAGTCCAGGACTGCCCGTGGCCAAAAACATTCAGTACTTC.

There are a few counts of this clonotype. This chain joins TRBV7-2 and TRBJ2-3, with 7 bases lining up with TRBD1. With 3 bases clipped from V and 3 bases from J, the junction kept 6 bases outside the gene matches. Germline CDR1 is SGHTA and CDR2 is FQGNSA. The CDR3 is made up of 15 amino acids. The CDR3 nucleotides are TGTGCCAGCAGCTTCAGCCGACAGGGAACAGATACGCAGTATTTT. This codes for CASSFSRQGTDTQYF.

This clonotype was observed at least ten times. This chain links TRBV29-1 with TRBJ1-1; 10 bases line up with TRBD1. After removal of 2 bases from V and 7 bases from J, the junction contained 4 bases not matched to a gene. Germline V CDR1 and CDR2: SQVTM, ANQGSEA. This CDR3 contains 13 residues. CDR3 protein: CSVERTGGREAFF. The CDR3 region has the DNA TGCAGCGTTGAAAGGACAGGGGGTCGTGAAGCTTTCTTT.

This clonotype occurred a few times. V usage is TRBV3-1 and J usage is TRBJ2-7; TRBD2 is a possible D gene (5 bases). Trimming took off 5 bases at V and 2 bases at J, with 19 bases between the two ends. CDR1 and CDR2 from the germline V gene are LGHDT and YNNKEL (reference sequence). CDR3 length: 16 amino acids. The CDR3: CASSEGGFRAPYEQYF. CDR3 DNA: TGTGCCAGCAGCGAAGGAGGCTTCCGAGCCCCCTACGAGCAGTACTTC.

V gene TRBV5-4 combines with J gene TRBJ2-1; D might be TRBD2 (6 bases). The CDR3 runs 15 residues. V lost 4 bases and J lost 6, with 17 bases in between. The germline CDR1 and CDR2 sequences are SGHNT and YYREEE (reference sequence). CDR3 sequence: CASSAGPISGNEQFF. CDR3 coding DNA: TGTGCCAGCAGCGCGGGACCCATCAGCGGCAATGAGCAGTTCTTC.

The V and J genes are TRBV24-1 and TRBJ2-3; TRBD2 might be the D (6 bases). Germline-derived CDR1 and CDR2 are KGHDR and SFDVKD. This CDR3 comprises 16 residues. V lost 1 base and J lost 1, with 11 bases in between. The CDR3 sequence: CATSDLAAGRTDTQYF. The CDR3 nucleotides are TGTGCCACCAGTGATTTAGCGGCGGGGCGCACAGATACGCAGTATTTT.

The gene calls are TRBV6-5 and TRBJ2-3; D gene ambiguous. This CDR3 is 15 amino acids long. Germline CDR1 MNHEY, CDR2 SVGAGI. V lost 0 bases and J 5 bases, leaving 12 bases between the germline ends. The CDR3 spells CASSYSSAGRDTQYF. For the CDR3, the DNA is TGTGCCAGCAGTTACTCGAGCGCTGGCAGAGATACGCAGTATTTT.